Listed below are T cell receptor beta chains from one sample, sequenced in a study of blood T cell repertoires in COVID-19. Produced via immunoSEQ multiplex PCR; TCRdb's table is partial and in-frame only. The repertoire has around 97,000 clones, roughly 87% of them found once; the top ten carry 3% to 3.5%. Sequencing was done on a sample of peripheral blood. These receptors were obtained from a man aged 50-60 years in a cohort sampled during active COVID-19. Each CDR3 is given without its conserved first and last residue.

J gene | V gene | CDR3 protein
TRBJ1-2 | TRBV9 | ASSVFFQSNYGYT
TRBJ2-2 | TRBV24-1 | ATSKPGQGAFGELF
TRBJ2-1 | TRBV9 | ASSVATGGGNFLNEQF
TRBJ1-1 | TRBV28 | ASSLQGQRIEAF
TRBJ2-1 | TRBV29-1 | SAVQGSSYNEQF
TRBJ1-1 | TRBV14 | ASKKSTDYTEAF
TRBJ1-4 | TRBV7-2 | ASSFQAGEKLF
TRBJ2-1 | TRBV7-9 | ASSAGLFYNEQF
TRBJ2-5 | TRBV5-1 | ASHRDQETQY
TRBJ2-3 | TRBV3-1/TRBV3-2 | ASSVGYGEDTQY
TRBJ2-1 | TRBV19 | ASSIPGLASSSYNEQF
TRBJ1-3 | TRBV11-2 | ASSPLSSGNTIY
TRBJ2-7 | TRBV4-3 | ASSQSRRGGDKQY
TRBJ1-2 | TRBV6-2/TRBV6-3 | ASSPPAGAGGYT
TRBJ2-1 | TRBV27 | ASTLRGTGDNEQF
TRBJ2-3 | TRBV4-1 | ASSQLTSIADTQY
TRBJ1-2 | TRBV28 | ASSLGAGLYGYT
TRBJ1-2 | TRBV15 | ATSTAAGSGYT
TRBJ2-1 | TRBV5-4 | ASSTGGDSYNEQF
TRBJ2-7 | TRBV6-2/TRBV6-3 | ASSYTPGTPYDYEQY
TRBJ1-1 | TRBV6-5 | ASRPGHINTEAF
TRBJ1-1 | TRBV27 | ASRALGSTEAF
TRBJ1-2 | TRBV27 | ASSWNGQGNYGYT
TRBJ2-2 | TRBV7-9 | ASSSQTPTGTGELF
TRBJ2-3 | TRBV10-2 | ASSVLDTQY
TRBJ1-1 | TRBV19 | ASSPHRTGGAAEAF
TRBJ2-1 | TRBV5-6 | ASSPARGGRYNEQF
TRBJ1-6 | TRBV28 | ASSLYPPTPRSYNSPLH
TRBJ1-5 | TRBV6-5 | ASSTGTGGEKPQH
TRBJ2-1 | TRBV7-8 | ASSLFGGSVYNEQF
TRBJ2-5 | TRBV10-2 | ASSGGPRGQY
TRBJ1-2 | TRBV10-3 | AISAGQGGRANYGYT
TRBJ2-2 | TRBV5-8 | ASSLASGSGTGELF
TRBJ1-6 | TRBV5-1 | ASSSDAANSPLH
TRBJ1-3 | TRBV18 | ASSPFAVASAGNTIY
TRBJ1-3 | TRBV6-5 | ASSYSGQTSGNTIY
TRBJ1-6 | TRBV18 | ASSPLAGADLIRTPLH
TRBJ1-1 | TRBV19 | ASSNSGVGNTEAF
TRBJ2-7 | TRBV4-3 | ASSRQGQGDYEQY
TRBJ1-6 | TRBV9 | ASSVAGGGNSPLH